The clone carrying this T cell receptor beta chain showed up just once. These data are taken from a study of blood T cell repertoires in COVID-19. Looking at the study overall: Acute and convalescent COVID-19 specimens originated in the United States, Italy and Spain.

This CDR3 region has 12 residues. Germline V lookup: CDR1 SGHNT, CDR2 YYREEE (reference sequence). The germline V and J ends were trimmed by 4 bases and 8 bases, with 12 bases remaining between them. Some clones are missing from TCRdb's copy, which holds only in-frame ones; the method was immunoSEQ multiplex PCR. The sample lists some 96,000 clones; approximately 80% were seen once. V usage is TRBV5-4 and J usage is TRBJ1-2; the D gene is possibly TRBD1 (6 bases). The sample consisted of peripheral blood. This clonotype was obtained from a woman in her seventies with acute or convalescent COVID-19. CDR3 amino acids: CASSPGQSGYTF. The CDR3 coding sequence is TGTGCCAGCAGCCCGGGACAAAGCGGCTACACCTTC.